Presented here are 10 T cell receptor beta chains from one specimen sequenced in a study of OX40 agonist ivuxolimab in advanced cancers. Assay used: immunoSEQ multiplex PCR; TCRdb lists only in-frame clones, some missing. Among roughly 49,000 clones listed, roughly 79% were seen once. This sample comprised CD4+ or CD8+ T cells sorted from blood, obtained in a trial of the OX40 agonist ivuxolimab. Receptors originate from an adult with an advanced solid tumor such as melanoma, head and neck, liver or kidney cancer.

The V and J genes are TRBV5-4 and TRBJ1-1; no definite D call. CDR3 length: 13 residues. V lost 4 bases and J lost 0, with 7 bases in between. Germline CDR1 reads SGHNT; CDR2 reads YYREEE (reference sequence). The CDR3, as DNA: TGTGCCAGCAGCCCTTCAATGAACACTGAAGCTTTCTTT. Residues: CASSPSMNTEAFF.

This clone was seen only once. The chain joins TRBV6-6 to TRBJ1-2, with D hard to call. This CDR3 has 14 residues. V lost 2 bases, J lost 8 bases, and 15 bases lay in between. Germline lookup yields CDR1 MNHNY and CDR2 SVGAGI (reference sequence). CDR3: CASSYGSVRGGYTF. The DNA for the CDR3 is TGTGCCAGCAGTTACGGTTCCGTCCGTGGGGGCTACACCTTC.

V and J are TRBV19 and TRBJ2-1; the D gene is possibly TRBD2 (6 bases). Trimming took off 5 bases at V and 7 bases at J, with 12 bases between the two ends. The CDR3 length is 13 residues. CDR1 and CDR2 from the germline V gene are LNHDA and SQIVND (reference sequence). This chain's CDR3 is CASSRERNNEQFF. The CDR3 nucleotides read TGTGCCAGTAGTCGGGAGCGGAATAATGAGCAGTTCTTC.

The chain joins TRBV27 to TRBJ2-7, with D perhaps being TRBD1 or TRBD2 (5 bases each). The CDR3 runs 13 residues. Germline-derived CDR1 and CDR2 are MNHEY and SMNVEV (reference sequence). The germline V and J ends were trimmed by 0 bases and 7 bases, with 10 bases remaining between them. CDR3: CASSLSWGWEQYF. CDR3 nucleotides: TGTGCCAGCAGTTTATCGTGGGGGTGGGAGCAGTACTTC.

The chain carries TRBV10-3 and TRBJ2-1, with D perhaps assigned TRBD1 or TRBD2 (8 bases each). The CDR3 spans 14 residues. Looked up from germline, CDR1 is ENHRY and CDR2 is SYGVKD. With 10 bases removed from V and 2 bases from J, the gap between germline ends came to 15 bases. DNA for the CDR3: TGTGCCAGCGGGGGGACAGGACCCTACAATGAGCAGTTCTTC. Translation: CASGGTGPYNEQFF.

The rearrangement links TRBV19 to TRBJ2-3; TRBD2 aligns across 7 bases. The CDR3 runs to 15 residues. V was clipped by 5 bases and J by 4 bases; unmatched bases: 9. Per germline, CDR1 LNHDA and CDR2 SQIVND (reference sequence). In DNA form, the CDR3 reads TGTGCCAGTAGTTTTTCGGGGGAGGGTTCAGATACGCAGTATTTT. This gives the protein CASSFSGEGSDTQYF.

The chain has TRBV5-5 and TRBJ1-5; D uncertain. This CDR3 is built from 16 residues. Per germline, CDR1 SGHKS and CDR2 YYEKEE (reference sequence). The V gene lost 5 bases and the J gene lost 1 base, with 16 bases spanning the gap. The CDR3 region has the DNA TGTGCCAGCAGTTTGATATATGAGGCGAGCAATCAGCCCCAGCATTTT. Translated, it gives CASSLIYEASNQPQHF.

This chain uses TRBV19 with TRBJ1-5, with D tentatively TRBD1 (5 bases). V dropped 8 bases and J dropped 9 bases, with 14 bases sitting between them. This CDR3 has 12 amino acids. CDR1 and CDR2 (germline): LNHDA, SQIVND (reference sequence). CDR3 sequence reads: CASVGAYSPQHF. The DNA for the CDR3 is TGTGCCAGTGTCGGGGCGTATTCGCCCCAGCATTTT.

The chain recombines TRBV27 with TRBJ2-7, with D unclear. Trimming pared 5 bases from V and 2 bases from J, leaving 16 bases between. This CDR3 contains 15 residues. CDR1 and CDR2 from the germline V gene are MNHEY and SMNVEV (reference sequence). CDR3 DNA sequence: TGTGCCAGCAGTCCCCTCCAACCCGACACCTACGAGCAGTACTTC. It encodes CASSPLQPDTYEQYF.

The gene calls are TRBV11-2 and TRBJ2-2; D is unresolved. Germline V gene sequence: CDR1 SGHAT, CDR2 FQNNGV. V dropped 3 bases and J dropped 5 bases, with 10 bases sitting between them. CDR3 length: 14 residues. The CDR3 spells CASSFFIGTGELFF. The CDR3 nucleotides are TGTGCCAGCAGCTTTTTCATCGGGACCGGGGAGCTGTTTTTT.